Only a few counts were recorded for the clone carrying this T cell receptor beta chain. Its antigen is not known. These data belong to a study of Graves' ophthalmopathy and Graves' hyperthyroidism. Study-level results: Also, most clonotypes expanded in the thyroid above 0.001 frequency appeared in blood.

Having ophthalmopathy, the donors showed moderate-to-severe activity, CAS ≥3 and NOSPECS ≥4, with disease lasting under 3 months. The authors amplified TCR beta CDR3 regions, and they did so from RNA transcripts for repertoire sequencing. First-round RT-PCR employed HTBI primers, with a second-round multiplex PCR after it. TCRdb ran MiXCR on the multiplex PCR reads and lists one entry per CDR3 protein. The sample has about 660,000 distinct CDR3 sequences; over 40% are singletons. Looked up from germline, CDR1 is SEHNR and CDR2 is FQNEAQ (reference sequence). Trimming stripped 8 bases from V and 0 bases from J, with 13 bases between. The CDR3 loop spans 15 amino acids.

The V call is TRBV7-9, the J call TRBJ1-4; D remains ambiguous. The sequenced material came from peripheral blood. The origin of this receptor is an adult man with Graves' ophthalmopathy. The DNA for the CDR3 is TGTGCCAGCGTTCCACCGAAAGCAACTAATGAAAAACTGTTTTTT. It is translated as CASVPPKATNEKLFF. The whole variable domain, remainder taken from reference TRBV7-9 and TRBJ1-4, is DTGVSQNPRHKITKRGQNVTFRCDPISEHNRLYWYRQTLGQGPEFLTYFQNEAQLEKSRLLSDRFSAERPKGSFSTLEIQRTEQGDSAMYLCASVPPKATNEKLFFGSGTQLSVL.